This TCR beta chain comes out of a study of STAT5B mutations in CD4+ large granular lymphocyte leukemia (dated by TCRdb to 2021 to 2024). Regarding the complete study: Among the healthy controls, the CDR3 'QG' motif was associated with a particular HLA allele. The TCRbeta repertoires of CD4+ T-cell large granular lymphocyte leukemia patients were compared with the TCRbeta repertoires of healthy blood donors. Flow cytometry on FACSCanto II or FACSVerse confirmed that purified fractions exceeded 95% purity among lymphocytes.

The healthy controls were 30 to 45 blood donors, and the buffy coats of these donors were supplied by the Finnish Red Cross blood service. All TCR-sequenced material derived from peripheral blood: patient blood samples and healthy donor buffy coats. Peripheral blood mononuclear cells were isolated by Ficoll-Hypaque gradient centrifugation. For the healthy controls, CD4+ cells were obtained from buffy coats by magnetic purification. The Gentra Puregene Cell and Tissue kit was used for genomic DNA extraction, and quantification was performed on a Qubit 2.0 fluorometer. TCRbeta rearrangements were sequenced from genomic DNA using the immunoSEQ assay at survey resolution. In the paper's pipeline: In the TCR sequencing data, the lowest productive clonotype frequency that could be detected was 2.59 x 10-5. Only productive TCRbeta rearrangements, meaning sequences that were complete and in-frame, were kept for the analyses. Simpson clonality, calculated in the immunoSEQ Analyzer version 3.0, was used as the measure of sample clonality. Clones were grouped by frequency into very rare, small, medium, large (1-20%) or hyperexpanded (>20%) categories. OLGA 1.2.3 estimated generation probabilities, VDJtools produced V-gene circos plots, VDJdb was queried for specificities, and GLIPH identified CDR3 motifs. Not all clones reach the TCRdb copy of this immuneACCESS table, which keeps in-frame sequences only. Checked studies attribute under half of the gap to unresolved V genes and leave the rest unexplained. That table gives V, J and clone size, and the DNA gave D and trimming. The sample table records some 51,000 clones; roughly four fifths of these occur just once. The leading ten clones occupy approximately 0.4% of the sample.

On this clone itself: There is no known antigen for this receptor. No much larger clonotype is one base removed from it; base qualities were not supplied.

The paper as a whole reports these results and caveats: Main leukemic clonotypes were private to each patient, although about 25% of the main leukemic clonotypes were found at low frequency in the non-leukemic repertoires of other patients. CD4-sorted patient repertoires appeared more clonal than healthy CD4+ repertoires, and this difference persisted after removing the putative leukemic clones. TRBV06-family usage was enriched among the top patient clones (8/27) compared with healthy controls (2/35). The data were not HLA-matched, and the relatively small sample size could explain the higher clonality seen in CD4+ compared with CD8+ T-LGLL.

The CDR3 spans 13 residues, from the cysteine through the phenylalanine. Kept here is only the CDR3 DNA, which spans 39 bases and is read in frame from base 1. V is clipped by 0 bases and J by 3 bases, and the sequence between their germline boundaries is 6 bases long. The germline V gene (reference sequence) gives CDR1 as MNHNY and CDR2 as SVGAGI. The sequence was obtained from a human donor in good health. This receptor chain uses TRBV6-6 and TRBJ2-7, with the D gene not confidently named. The sequencing input was CD4+ T cells from blood buffy coats. The sequence in DNA is TGTGCCAGCAGTTACTCTTCCAACTACGAGCAGTACTTC. Translated, it reads CASSYSSNYEQYF.